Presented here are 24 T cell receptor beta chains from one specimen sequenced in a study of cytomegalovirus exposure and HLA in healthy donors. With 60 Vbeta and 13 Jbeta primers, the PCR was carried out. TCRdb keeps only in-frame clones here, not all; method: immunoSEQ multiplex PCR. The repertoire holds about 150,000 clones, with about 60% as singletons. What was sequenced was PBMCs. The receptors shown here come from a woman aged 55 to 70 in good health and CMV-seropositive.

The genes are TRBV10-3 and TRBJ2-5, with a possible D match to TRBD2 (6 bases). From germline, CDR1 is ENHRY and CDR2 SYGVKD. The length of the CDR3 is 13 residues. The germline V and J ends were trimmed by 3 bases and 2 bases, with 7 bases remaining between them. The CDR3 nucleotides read TGTGCCATCAGTGACGGAGGGCAAGAGACCCAGTACTTC. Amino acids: CAISDGGQETQYF.

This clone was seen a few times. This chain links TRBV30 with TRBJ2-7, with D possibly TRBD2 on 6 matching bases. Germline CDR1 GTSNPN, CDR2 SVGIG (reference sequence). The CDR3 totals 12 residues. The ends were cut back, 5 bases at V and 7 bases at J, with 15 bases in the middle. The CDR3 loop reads CAWAPREFEQYF. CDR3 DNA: TGTGCCTGGGCCCCCCGGGAGTTTGAGCAGTACTTC.

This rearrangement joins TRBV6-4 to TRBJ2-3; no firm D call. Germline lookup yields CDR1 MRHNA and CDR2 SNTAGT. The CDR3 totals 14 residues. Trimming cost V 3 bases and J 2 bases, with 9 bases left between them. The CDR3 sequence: CASSERFDTDTQYF. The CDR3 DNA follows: TGTGCCAGCAGTGAACGGTTCGACACAGATACGCAGTATTTT.

As DNA, the CDR3 is TGCAGCGTCAGGGGTCCAGGGGGGTACGGCTACACCTTC. This gives the protein CSVRGPGGYGYTF. The chain links TRBV29-1 to TRBJ1-2, with 7 bases fitting TRBD1. The CDR3 contains 13 residues. With V trimmed by 6 bases and J by 8 bases, 12 bases remained unmatched. The germline V gene encodes CDR1 SQVTM and CDR2 ANQGSEA.

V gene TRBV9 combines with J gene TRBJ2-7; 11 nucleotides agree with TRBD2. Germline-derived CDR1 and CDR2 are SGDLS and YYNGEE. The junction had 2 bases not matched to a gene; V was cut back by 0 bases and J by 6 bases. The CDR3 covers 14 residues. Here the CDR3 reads CASSVELAGAEQYF. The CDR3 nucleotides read TGTGCCAGCAGCGTAGAACTAGCGGGAGCCGAGCAGTACTTC.

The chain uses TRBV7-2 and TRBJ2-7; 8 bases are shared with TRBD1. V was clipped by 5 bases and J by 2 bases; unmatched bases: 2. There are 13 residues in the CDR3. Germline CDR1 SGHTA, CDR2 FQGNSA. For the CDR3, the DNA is TGTGCCAGCAGCCCGACAGGGGCCTACGAGCAGTACTTC. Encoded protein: CASSPTGAYEQYF.

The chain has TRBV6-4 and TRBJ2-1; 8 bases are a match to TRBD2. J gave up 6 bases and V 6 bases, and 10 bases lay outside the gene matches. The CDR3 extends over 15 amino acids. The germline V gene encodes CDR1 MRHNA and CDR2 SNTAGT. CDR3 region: CASSSLAGAGNEQFF. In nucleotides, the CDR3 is TGTGCCAGCAGCAGTCTAGCGGGCGCAGGCAATGAGCAGTTCTTC.

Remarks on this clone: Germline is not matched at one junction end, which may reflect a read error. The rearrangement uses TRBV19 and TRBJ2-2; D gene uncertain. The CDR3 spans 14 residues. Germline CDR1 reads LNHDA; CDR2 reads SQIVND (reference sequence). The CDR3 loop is CTSSYFSNTGELFF. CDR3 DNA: TGTACCAGTAGTTATTTTTCGAACACCGGGGAGCTGTTTTTT.

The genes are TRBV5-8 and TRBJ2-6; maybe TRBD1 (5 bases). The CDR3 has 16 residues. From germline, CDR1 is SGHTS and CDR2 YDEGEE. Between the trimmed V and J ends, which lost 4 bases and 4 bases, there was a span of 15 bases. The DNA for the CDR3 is TGTGCCAGCAGCCTTGGCAAGGGGCCCGGGGCCAACGTCCTGACTTTC. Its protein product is CASSLGKGPGANVLTF. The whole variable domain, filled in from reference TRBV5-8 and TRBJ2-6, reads EAGVTQSPTHLIKTRGQQATLRCSPISGHTSVYWYQQALGLGLQFLLWYDEGEERNRGNFPPRFSGRQFPNYSSELNVNALELEDSALYLCASSLGKGPGANVLTFGAGSRLTVL.

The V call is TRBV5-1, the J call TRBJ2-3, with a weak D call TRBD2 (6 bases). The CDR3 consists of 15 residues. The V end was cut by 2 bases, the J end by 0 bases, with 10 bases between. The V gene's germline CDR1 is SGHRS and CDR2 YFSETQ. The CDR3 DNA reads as TGCGCCAGCAGCTTTCTAGCGTCTAGCACAGATACGCAGTATTTT. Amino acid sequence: CASSFLASSTDTQYF.

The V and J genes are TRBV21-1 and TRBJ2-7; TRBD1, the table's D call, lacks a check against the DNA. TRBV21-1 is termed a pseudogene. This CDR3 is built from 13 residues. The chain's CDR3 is CASSKKQDYEQYF. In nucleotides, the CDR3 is TGTGCCAGCAGCAAGAAACAGGATTACGAGCAGTACTTC.

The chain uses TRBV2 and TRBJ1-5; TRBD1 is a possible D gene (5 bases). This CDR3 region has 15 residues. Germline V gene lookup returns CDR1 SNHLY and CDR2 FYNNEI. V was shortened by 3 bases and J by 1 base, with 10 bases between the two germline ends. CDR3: CASSERQGSNQPQHF. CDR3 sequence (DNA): TGTGCCAGCAGTGAGCGGCAGGGAAGCAATCAGCCCCAGCATTTT.

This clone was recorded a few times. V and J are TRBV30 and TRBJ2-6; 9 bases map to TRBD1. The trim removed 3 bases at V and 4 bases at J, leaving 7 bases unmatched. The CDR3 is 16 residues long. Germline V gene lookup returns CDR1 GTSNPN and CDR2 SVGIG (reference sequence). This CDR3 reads CAWSLGQGRGANVLTF. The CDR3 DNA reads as TGTGCCTGGAGCCTGGGACAGGGAAGGGGGGCCAACGTCCTGACTTTC. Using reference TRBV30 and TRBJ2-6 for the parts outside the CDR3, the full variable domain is SQTIHQWPATLVQPVGSPLSLECTVEGTSNPNLYWYRQAAGRGLQLLFYSVGIGQISSEVPQNLSASRPQDRQFILSSKKLLLSDSGFYLCAWSLGQGRGANVLTFGAGSRLTVL.

The CDR3 DNA follows: TGTGCCAGCAGTGGCTCTGACAGAGGTACGCAGTATTTT. It codes for CASSGSDRGTQYF. The chain recombines TRBV6-1 with TRBJ2-3; TRBD1 is a possible D gene (5 bases). Germline V gene lookup returns CDR1 MNHNS and CDR2 SASEGT. The CDR3 covers 13 residues. V was pared by 4 bases and J by 8 bases, with 13 bases between.

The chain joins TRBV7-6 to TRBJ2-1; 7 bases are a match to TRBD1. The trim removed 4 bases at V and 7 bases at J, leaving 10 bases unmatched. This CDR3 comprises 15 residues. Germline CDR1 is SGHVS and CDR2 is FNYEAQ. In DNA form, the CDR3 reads TGTGCCAGCAGCTCGGGACAGACCCTTCAGAATGAGCAGTTCTTC. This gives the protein CASSSGQTLQNEQFF.

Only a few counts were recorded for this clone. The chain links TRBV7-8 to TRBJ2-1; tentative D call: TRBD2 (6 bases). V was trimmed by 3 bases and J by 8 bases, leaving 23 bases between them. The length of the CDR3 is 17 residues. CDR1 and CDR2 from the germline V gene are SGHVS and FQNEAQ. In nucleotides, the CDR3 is TGTGCCAGCAGCTTGATTAACGGGAGAAGCCCCGGCTATGAGCAGTTCTTC. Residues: CASSLINGRSPGYEQFF.

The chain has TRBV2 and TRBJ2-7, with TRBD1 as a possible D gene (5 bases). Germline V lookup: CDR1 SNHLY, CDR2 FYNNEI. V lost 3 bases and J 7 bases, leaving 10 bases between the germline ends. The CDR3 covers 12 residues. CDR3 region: CASSEGPWEQYF. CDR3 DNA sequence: TGTGCCAGCAGTGAGGGGCCTTGGGAGCAGTACTTC.

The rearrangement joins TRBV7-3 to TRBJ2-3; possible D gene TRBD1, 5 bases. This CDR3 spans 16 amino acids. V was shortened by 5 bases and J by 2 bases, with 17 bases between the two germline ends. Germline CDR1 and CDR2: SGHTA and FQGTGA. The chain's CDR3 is CASSTGHANPTDTQYF. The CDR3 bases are TGTGCCAGCAGCACCGGACACGCGAACCCCACAGATACGCAGTATTTT.

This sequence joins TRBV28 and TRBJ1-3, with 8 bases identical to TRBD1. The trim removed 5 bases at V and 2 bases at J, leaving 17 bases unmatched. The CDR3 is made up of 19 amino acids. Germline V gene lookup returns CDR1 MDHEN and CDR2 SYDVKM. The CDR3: CASSPHGTGYEAAGNTIYF. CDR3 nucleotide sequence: TGTGCCAGCAGTCCCCACGGGACAGGTTATGAAGCCGCTGGAAACACCATATATTTT.

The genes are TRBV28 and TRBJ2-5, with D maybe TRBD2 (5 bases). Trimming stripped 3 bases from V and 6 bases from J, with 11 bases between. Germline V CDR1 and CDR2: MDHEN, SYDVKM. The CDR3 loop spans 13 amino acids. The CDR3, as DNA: TGTGCCAGCAGTTTCGGGATAAGGAAGACCCAGTACTTC. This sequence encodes CASSFGIRKTQYF.

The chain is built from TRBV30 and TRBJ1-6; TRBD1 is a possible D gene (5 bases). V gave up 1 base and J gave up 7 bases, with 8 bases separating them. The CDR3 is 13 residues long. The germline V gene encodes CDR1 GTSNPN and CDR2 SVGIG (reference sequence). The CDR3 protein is CAWSAGGNSPLHF. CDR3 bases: TGTGCCTGGAGTGCGGGGGGGAATTCACCCCTCCACTTT.

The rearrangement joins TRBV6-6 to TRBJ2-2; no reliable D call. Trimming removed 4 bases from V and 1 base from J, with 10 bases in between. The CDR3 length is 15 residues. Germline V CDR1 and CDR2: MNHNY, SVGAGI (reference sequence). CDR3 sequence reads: CASSSRVQNTGELFF. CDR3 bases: TGTGCCAGCAGTTCCCGGGTCCAGAACACCGGGGAGCTGTTTTTT.

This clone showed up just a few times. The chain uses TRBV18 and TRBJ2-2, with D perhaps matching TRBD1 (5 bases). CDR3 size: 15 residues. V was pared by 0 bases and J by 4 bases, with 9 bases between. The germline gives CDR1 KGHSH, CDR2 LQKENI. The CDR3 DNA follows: TGTGCCAGCTCACCACCCCAGGGTGCCACCGGGGAGCTGTTTTTT. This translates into CASSPPQGATGELFF. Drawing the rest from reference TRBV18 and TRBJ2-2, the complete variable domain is NAGVMQNPRHLVRRRGQEARLRCSPMKGHSHVYWYRQLPEEGLKFMVYLQKENIIDESGMPKERFSAEFPKEGPSILRIQQVVRGDSAAYFCASSPPQGATGELFFGEGSRLTVL.

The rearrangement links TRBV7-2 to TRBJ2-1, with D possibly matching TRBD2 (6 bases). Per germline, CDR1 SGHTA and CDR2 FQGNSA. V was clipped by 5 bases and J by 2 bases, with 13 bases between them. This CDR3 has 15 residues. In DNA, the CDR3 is TGTGCCAGCAGCCCGCAGCGGACTACCTACAATGAGCAGTTCTTC. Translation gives CASSPQRTTYNEQFF.